A selection of T cell receptor beta chains follows, all from one sample in a study of blood T cell repertoires in COVID-19. The data were produced by immunoSEQ multiplex PCR, yet TCRdb's version contains in-frame clones alone and is incomplete. The sample consists of 140,000 or so clones, approximately 84% of them appearing once. What was sequenced was peripheral blood. The receptor source for this set is a human donor in a cohort sampled during active COVID-19. Both conserved end residues are part of each CDR3. D genes are given only for firm matches. Clone size is not always given. Where it is, it says once, few, many or a class for expanded clones.

J gene | V gene | D gene | clone size | CDR3 DNA | CDR3 protein
TRBJ2-6 | TRBV27 | . | once | TGTGCCAGCAGTTTAAGCCTCTCTGGGGCCAACGTCCTGACTTTC | CASSLSLSGANVLTF
TRBJ2-2 | TRBV5-1 | TRBD1 | few | TGCGCCAGCAGCCGAGGGGACAGGGTGATCACCGGGGAGCTGTTTTTT | CASSRGDRVITGELFF
TRBJ1-2 | TRBV7-9 | . | . | TGTGCCAGCAGCCTTAGCGCAGGTTCTAACTATGGCTACACCTTC | CASSLSAGSNYGYTF
TRBJ2-2 | TRBV5-6 | TRBD1 | . | TGTGCCAGCAGCCGGGGACAGTACACCGGGGAGCTGTTTTTT | CASSRGQYTGELFF
TRBJ2-5 | TRBV27 | TRBD1 | . | TGTGCCAGCAGAGGGACAGAGGAGACCCAGTACTTC | CASRGTEETQYF
TRBJ2-3 | TRBV6-6 | . | few | TGTGCCAGCAGTTACACAGGGAAGGATACGCAGTATTTT | CASSYTGKDTQYF
TRBJ2-7 | TRBV5-8 | TRBD1 | . | TGTGCCAGCAGCTCTGGACAGGGAAAGTTTTACGAGCAGTACTTC | CASSSGQGKFYEQYF
TRBJ2-7 | TRBV5-1 | TRBD1 | . | TGCGCCAGCAGCTTAGGACAGGGGGCCTCCTACGAGCAGTACTTC | CASSLGQGASYEQYF
TRBJ1-2 | TRBV3-1/TRBV3-2 | TRBD1 | . | TGTGCCAGCAGCCCGGACAGGGCCAGAAATCGCTACACCTTC | CASSPDRARNRYTF
TRBJ1-6 | TRBV4-2 | . | . | TGTGCCAGCAGCCAAGATTGGGGTAGGCGGGACTATAATTCACCCCTCCACTTT | CASSQDWGRRDYNSPLHF
TRBJ1-2 | TRBV7-8 | TRBD1 | once | TGTGCCAGCAGCTTACCGGGACAGGGCCGGGGCTACACCTTC | CASSLPGQGRGYTF
TRBJ2-5 | TRBV7-3 | . | . | TGTGCCAGCAGCCCGGGTCAACAAGAGACCCAGTACTTC | CASSPGQQETQYF
TRBJ1-4 | TRBV5-5 | TRBD1 | few | TGTGCCAGCAGCTTCGACAGGGAGGCTGCAACTAATGAAAAACTGTTTTTT | CASSFDREAATNEKLFF
TRBJ1-3 | TRBV18 | . | few | TGTGCCAGCTCACCGCCCTATACCTCTGGAAACACCATATATTTT | CASSPPYTSGNTIYF
TRBJ2-3 | TRBV4-1 | TRBD2 | . | TGCGCCAGCAGCAATAGCGGGGGCACAGATACGCAGTATTTT | CASSNSGGTDTQYF
TRBJ2-3 | TRBV21-1 | . | . | TGTGCCAGCAGCAAAGGCCTAGCGGGGGGGCTCGAGCAGTATTTT | CASSKGLAGGLEQYF
TRBJ2-3 | TRBV5-4 | . | . | TGTGCCAGCAGCTTGCGGGGTAGCGATACGCAGTATTTT | CASSLRGSDTQYF
TRBJ1-1 | TRBV7-2 | TRBD1 | . | TGTGCCAGCAGCCCCCGGACAGGGGGCAGTATTACTGAAGCTTTCTTT | CASSPRTGGSITEAFF
TRBJ2-4 | TRBV5-1 | TRBD1 | . | TGCGCCAGCAGGCAGGGACAGGGAGGGAGAAACATTCAGTACTTC | CASRQGQGGRNIQYF
TRBJ1-1 | TRBV19 | TRBD1 | . | TGTGCCAGTAGCCGCGGACAGGGGGCCTCTGAAGCTTTCTTT | CASSRGQGASEAFF